These 15 T cell receptor beta chains came from one sample sequenced in a study of tumor-infiltrating lymphocytes in primary liver carcinoma. They got blood RNA out of unsorted whole blood and also pulled out germline DNA. Synthesis of TCR beta cDNA was carried out from 500 ng total RNA with a constant-region primer. Modified slightly, ARM-PCR produced TCR beta libraries over three nested multiplex PCR rounds. Running around 10 cycles apiece, the first two PCR rounds relied on TRBV1-TRBV30 forward primers together with a C-beta reverse primer. Via MiXCR, TCRdb re-called the multiplex PCR reads, giving one row per CDR3 protein. This table holds hundreds of thousands of distinct CDR3 sequences, roughly 60% found once. The sample was peripheral blood. The receptors were gathered from a woman in her 30s with primary liver carcinoma and hepatitis B virus infection.

Points on this clonotype: A much larger clone differs by one base, so this may be a read error. The chain joins TRBV6-1 to TRBJ2-2; 13 nucleotides match TRBD2. The CDR3 spans 17 residues. Germline CDR1 reads MNHNS; CDR2 reads SASEGT. Trimming at V came to 5 bases and at J to 6 bases, leaving 9 bases not matched to a gene. CDR3 sequence reads: CASSSGTSGKAPGELFF. The CDR3 coding sequence is TGTGCCAGCAGTTCCGGGACTAGCGGGAAGGCCCCCGGGGAGCTGTTTTTT.

This clonotype has just a few counts. This rearrangement joins TRBV6-5 to TRBJ1-1; D unclear. Trimming cost V 2 bases and J 6 bases, with 13 bases left between them. Germline assignment: CDR1 MNHEY and CDR2 SVGAGI. The CDR3 consists of 14 residues. The CDR3, as DNA: TGTGCCAGCAGTTACCACGACCCTGACGCTGAAGCTTTCTTT. It is translated as CASSYHDPDAEAFF.

In the case of this clonotype: A much more abundant neighbour one base away suggests this may be a read error. The genes are TRBV4-2 and TRBJ2-5, with D uncertain. CDR1 LGHNA and CDR2 YNFKEQ come from the germline V gene. This CDR3 has 15 amino acids. The CDR3 here is CGSSQEVSLQETQYF. The DNA for the CDR3 is TGTGGCAGCAGCCAAGAGGTGTCACTACAAGAGACCCAGTACTTC.

A note on this clonotype: A much larger clone lies a single base off, so this may be a read error. The genes are TRBV6-1 and TRBJ1-6, with D possibly being TRBD1 (5 bases). Looked up from germline, CDR1 is MNHNS and CDR2 is SASEGT. V lost 4 bases and J 9 bases, leaving 13 bases between the germline ends. The CDR3 sequence is 14 residues long. Written as DNA, the CDR3 is TGTGCCAGCAGTGTACCGGGCAGGGTTTCACCCCTCCACTTT. As protein: CASSVPGRVSPLHF.

In the case of this clonotype: Being one base from a much bigger clone, this may be a read error. The chain joins TRBV12-3 or TRBV12-4 to TRBJ1-6; TRBD1 matches at 7 bases. This CDR3 region has 14 residues. The CDR3 DNA reads as TGTTCCAGCAGCATAAACAGGGGTAATTCACCCCTCCACTTT. Translated: CSSSINRGNSPLHF.

In its sample, this clonotype was seen once. The chain links TRBV11-2 to TRBJ2-3, with D perhaps assigned TRBD1 or TRBD2 (6 bases each). Germline lookup yields CDR1 SGHAT and CDR2 FQNNGV. Deletions cut 5 bases from V and 2 bases from J, with 20 bases between. This CDR3 region has 17 residues. The CDR3 sequence is CASSPGGMGTYTDTQYF. Written as DNA, the CDR3 is TGTGCCAGCAGCCCCGGGGGCATGGGTACATACACAGATACGCAGTATTTT.

About this clonotype: A much larger clone sits a single nucleotide away, making a read error possible. DNA of the CDR3: TGTGCCAGCAGTCCTGCAGGGCAGAGAACCTACGAGCAGCACTTC. It translates to CASSPAGQRTYEQHF. The chain combines TRBV12-3 or TRBV12-4 with TRBJ2-7, with D perhaps TRBD1 (5 bases). The CDR3 is 15 amino acids.

A remark on this clonotype: At one end, the junction sequence differs from germline, possibly due to a read error. The rearrangement uses TRBV11-2 and TRBJ2-1, with 11 bases aligning to TRBD2. Germline values: CDR1 SGHAT, CDR2 FQNNGV. This CDR3 has 16 residues. The CDR3 DNA is TGTACCAGCCACTTAACAGGTAGCGGGAGGGTAAGGGAGCAGTTCTTC. Residues: CTSHLTGSGRVREQFF. The complete variable domain, with remaining parts taken from reference TRBV11-2 and TRBJ2-1, reads EAGVAQSPRYKIIEKRQSVAFWCNPISGHATLYWYQQILGQGPKLLIQFQNNGVVDDSQLPKDRFSAERLKGVDSTLKIQPAKLEDSAVYLCTSHLTGSGRVREQFFGPGTRLTVL.

This rearrangement joins TRBV29-1 to TRBJ2-3; 7 bases are a match to TRBD1. In germline, CDR1 is SQVTM, CDR2 ANQGSEA. There are 12 residues in the CDR3. V lost 4 bases and J lost 8; bases outside the gene matches: 6. This CDR3 reads CSVGAKGATQYF. CDR3 nucleotides: TGCAGCGTTGGTGCCAAGGGGGCTACGCAGTATTTT.

The chain employs TRBV4-1 and TRBJ2-7, with unresolved D. V was trimmed by 1 base and J by 6 bases, leaving 16 bases between them. Looked up from germline, CDR1 is MGHRA and CDR2 is YSYEKL. The length of the CDR3 is 15 residues. CDR3 loop: CASSQVSVGSTEQYF. CDR3 in DNA: TGCGCCAGCAGCCAAGTAAGCGTTGGGTCTACCGAGCAGTACTTC.

The chain has TRBV6-5 and TRBJ1-1; D unresolved. Germline-derived CDR1 and CDR2 are MNHEY and SVGAGI. This CDR3 region has 13 residues. Deletions cut 0 bases from V and 6 bases from J, with 8 bases between. CDR3 loop: CASSYSKGSEAFF. DNA of the CDR3: TGTGCCAGCAGTTACTCCAAGGGCTCTGAAGCTTTCTTT.

This clonotype was observed a single time. The V call is TRBV20-1, the J call TRBJ2-7; 8 bases are a match to TRBD1. Germline loops: CDR1 DFQATT, CDR2 SNEGSKA (reference sequence). Unmatched junction bases numbered 3, after V lost 6 bases and J lost 2 bases. This CDR3 region has 12 residues. CDR3 DNA sequence: TGCAGTGCCCTGACAGGGGCCTACGAGCAGTACTTC. This gives the protein CSALTGAYEQYF.

As for this clonotype: One end of the junction varies from germline; a read error may be responsible. The chain joins TRBV4-1 to TRBJ2-3, with D hard to call. CDR3 size: 14 residues. Germline V gene data show CDR1 as MGHRA and CDR2 as YSYEKL. DNA for the CDR3: TGCGCCAGGAGCCAAGAGCCAGCCACAGATACGCAGTATTTT. It yields the protein CARSQEPATDTQYF.

This chain joins TRBV12-3 or TRBV12-4 and TRBJ1-2; D is perhaps TRBD1 (6 bases). V dropped 6 bases and J dropped 2 bases, with 16 bases sitting between them. This CDR3 spans 15 amino acids. This CDR3 is CASSLWGARNYGYTF. The DNA of the CDR3 is TGTGCCAGCAGCCTCTGGGGGGCGCGGAACTATGGCTACACCTTC.

This chain joins TRBV29-1 and TRBJ2-5; 10 positions match TRBD2. Trimming at V came to 7 bases and at J to 4 bases, leaving 12 bases not matched to a gene. Germline CDR1 reads SQVTM; CDR2 reads ANQGSEA. This CDR3 comprises 15 residues. CDR3 loop: CSAIEDSGRTETQYF. The CDR3 nucleotides are TGCAGCGCCATAGAGGATAGCGGGAGGACAGAGACCCAGTACTTC.